This is a list of T cell receptor beta chains from one sample in a study of cytomegalovirus exposure and HLA in healthy donors. TCRdb's table, derived via immunoSEQ multiplex PCR, lists solely in-frame clones and lacks some. The table includes about 150,000 clones, over 60% detected once. Sequenced sample: PBMCs. These receptors were collected from a man aged 40-49 years in good health and CMV-seronegative. Both conserved end residues are part of each CDR3. The order of the fields is V gene, clone size, D gene, J gene, CDR3 protein, CDR3 DNA. The D gene is left open where the match is weak. Not all rows give a size; the values are once, few, many and, for expanded clones, a class.

V: TRBV29-1; size: -; D: TRBD2; J: TRBJ2-7; CDR3: CSVLGRGDSGRIYEQYF; DNA: TGCAGCGTCCTCGGGAGGGGGGATAGCGGGAGGATCTACGAGCAGTACTTC
V: TRBV30; size: -; D: TRBD2; J: TRBJ2-3; CDR3: CAWTFGGGDDTQYF; DNA: TGTGCCTGGACTTTTGGCGGGGGTGACGATACGCAGTATTTT
V: TRBV2; size: -; D: TRBD2; J: TRBJ2-1; CDR3: CASGTSGTSGKNEQFF; DNA: TGTGCCAGCGGAACCTCCGGGACTAGCGGGAAAAATGAGCAGTTCTTC
V: TRBV5-6; size: once; D: TRBD2; J: TRBJ2-1; CDR3: CASSWGGGVEQFF; DNA: TGTGCCAGCAGCTGGGGGGGAGGCGTTGAGCAGTTCTTC
V: TRBV19; size: -; D: -; J: TRBJ1-2; CDR3: CASSITNYGYTF; DNA: TGTGCCAGTAGTATTACTAACTATGGCTACACCTTC
V: TRBV9; size: -; D: -; J: TRBJ1-1; CDR3: CASSVSGVGTEAFF; DNA: TGTGCCAGCAGCGTGTCAGGGGTGGGCACTGAAGCTTTCTTT
V: TRBV13; size: once; D: TRBD2; J: TRBJ2-1; CDR3: CASSLDSGSWNEQFF; DNA: TGTGCCAGCAGCTTAGATAGCGGGAGTTGGAATGAGCAGTTCTTC
V: TRBV5-1; size: -; D: TRBD1; J: TRBJ2-7; CDR3: CATSSAGDRATYEQYF; DNA: TGCGCCACCTCTTCCGCGGGGGACAGGGCGACCTACGAGCAGTACTTC
V: TRBV27; size: few; D: TRBD1; J: TRBJ2-7; CDR3: CASSFSGTGIEQYF; DNA: TGTGCCAGCAGTTTCTCTGGGACAGGGATTGAGCAGTACTTC
V: TRBV28; size: -; D: -; J: TRBJ1-2; CDR3: CASSSGMYGYTF; DNA: TGTGCCAGCAGTTCAGGGATGTACGGCTACACCTTC
V: TRBV11-2; size: -; D: -; J: TRBJ1-1; CDR3: CASSLGVRGTEAFF; DNA: TGTGCCAGCAGCTTAGGGGTTCGGGGGACTGAAGCTTTCTTT
V: TRBV7-3; size: -; D: -; J: TRBJ2-5; CDR3: CASSPLGHSPETQYF; DNA: TGTGCCAGCAGCCCACTGGGACACAGCCCAGAGACCCAGTACTTC
V: TRBV27; size: -; D: -; J: TRBJ1-1; CDR3: CASRRRGGRMNTEAFF; DNA: TGTGCCAGCAGGCGCCGTGGGGGCCGAATGAACACTGAAGCTTTCTTT
V: TRBV27; size: few; D: TRBD1; J: TRBJ1-1; CDR3: CASSLGDRGNTEAFF; DNA: TGTGCCAGCAGTCTAGGGGACAGGGGAAACACTGAAGCTTTCTTT
V: TRBV14; size: -; D: TRBD1; J: TRBJ1-4; CDR3: CASSQDPGGGSEKLFF; DNA: TGTGCCAGCAGCCAAGACCCAGGGGGCGGAAGTGAAAAACTGTTTTTT
V: TRBV19; size: -; D: TRBD2; J: TRBJ2-1; CDR3: CASSIDSGGAYNEQFF; DNA: TGTGCCAGTAGTATAGATAGCGGGGGGGCCTACAATGAGCAGTTCTTC
V: TRBV9; size: -; D: -; J: TRBJ2-2; CDR3: CASSVSRNTNTGELFF; DNA: TGTGCCAGCAGCGTATCTAGGAATACGAACACCGGGGAGCTGTTTTTT
V: TRBV7-2; size: -; D: TRBD2; J: TRBJ2-5; CDR3: CASSSLRGGAGETQYF; DNA: TGTGCCAGCAGCTCCCTTCGCGGGGGGGCCGGGGAGACCCAGTACTTC
V: TRBV27; size: -; D: -; J: TRBJ2-1; CDR3: CASSTLRGVALTSRNEQFF; DNA: TGTGCCAGCAGTACGCTCCGGGGAGTAGCACTTACCTCCCGCAATGAGCAGTTCTTC
V: TRBV28; size: -; D: TRBD1; J: TRBJ1-1; CDR3: CASRPNGDRGNTEAFF; DNA: TGTGCCAGCAGACCCAATGGCGACAGGGGAAACACTGAAGCTTTCTTT
V: TRBV7-2; size: once; D: -; J: TRBJ1-2; CDR3: CALGGSQASDGYTF; DNA: TGTGCTTTGGGGGGGAGCCAGGCGTCGGATGGCTACACCTTC
V: TRBV7-6; size: -; D: -; J: TRBJ2-7; CDR3: CASSSTGPYEQYF; DNA: TGTGCCAGCAGCTCTACAGGGCCCTACGAGCAGTACTTC
V: TRBV27; size: -; D: TRBD1; J: TRBJ1-4; CDR3: CASSLGGQGWEKLFF; DNA: TGTGCCAGCAGTTTAGGGGGACAGGGTTGGGAAAAACTGTTTTTT
V: TRBV9; size: -; D: -; J: TRBJ2-7; CDR3: CASSVGGGQAYEQYF; DNA: TGTGCCAGCAGCGTTGGGGGGGGACAGGCCTACGAGCAGTACTTC
V: TRBV27; size: -; D: TRBD1; J: TRBJ2-5; CDR3: CASSSPGQGRETQYF; DNA: TGTGCCAGCAGTTCTCCGGGACAGGGGAGGGAGACCCAGTACTTC
V: TRBV4-3; size: -; D: TRBD2; J: TRBJ2-7; CDR3: CASSQDYASGDYEQYF; DNA: TGCGCCAGCAGCCAAGATTACGCTAGCGGAGACTACGAGCAGTACTTC
V: TRBV7-9; size: -; D: -; J: TRBJ1-1; CDR3: CASSLWGEPEAFF; DNA: TGTGCCAGCAGCTTATGGGGGGAACCTGAAGCTTTCTTT
V: TRBV6-5; size: -; D: TRBD1; J: TRBJ1-1; CDR3: CASSYSRGPNTEAFF; DNA: TGTGCCAGCAGTTACAGCAGGGGGCCCAACACTGAAGCTTTCTTT